The 21 T cell receptor beta chains below come from one sample, sequenced in a study of T and B cells in COVID-19 patients. Each TRB amplification used roughly 230-550 ng of genomic DNA from blood. TRB rearrangements were amplified by multiplex PCR with BIOMED2 TRB-A/B primers. TCRdb re-called the multiplex PCR reads through MiXCR, storing one row per CDR3 protein. Counted here are 10,000 or so distinct CDR3 sequences, around 30% occurring once; the ten biggest clones make up approximately 14%. The sample was blood. These receptors came from a human donor with active COVID-19.

By sample fraction, this clonotype is medium-sized (0.01 to 0.1%). The chain uses TRBV19 and TRBJ2-7, with 9 bases identical to TRBD1. The CDR3 is 14 amino acids. V shed 4 bases and J 6 bases; nucleotides not matched to a gene: 7. Germline V gene data show CDR1 as LNHDA and CDR2 as SQIVND (reference sequence). Here the CDR3 DNA reads TGTGCCAGTAGTACGGGACAGGGTATTTCCGAGCAGTACTTC. It is translated as CASSTGQGISEQYF. Supplemented by reference TRBV19 and TRBJ2-7, the full variable domain reads DGGITQSPKYLFRKEGQNVTLSCEQNLNHDAMYWYRQDPGQGLRLIYYSQIVNDFQKGDIAEGYSVSREKKESFPLTVTSAQKNPTAFYLCASSTGQGISEQYFGPGTRLTVT.

By sample share, this clonotype is medium-sized. The V and J genes are TRBV19 and TRBJ2-3; a weak D match, TRBD2 (7 bases). The V and J ends lost 8 bases and 2 bases respectively, with 14 bases between them. The CDR3 extends over 14 amino acids. CDR1 and CDR2 from the germline V gene are LNHDA and SQIVND (reference sequence). CDR3 protein: CASGGAGNTDTQYF. CDR3 nucleotide sequence: TGTGCCAGTGGGGGGGCGGGGAACACAGATACGCAGTATTTT.

In its sample, this clonotype is medium-sized. The chain is built from TRBV19 and TRBJ1-2; 7 bases agree with TRBD1. The CDR3 sequence is 14 residues long. Germline-derived CDR1 and CDR2 are LNHDA and SQIVND (reference sequence). V was pared by 5 bases and J by 2 bases, with 5 bases of the junction left unmatched. The CDR3: CASSLKTGNYGYTF. CDR3 DNA: TGTGCCAGTAGTCTCAAGACAGGGAACTATGGCTACACCTTC.

By sample fraction, this clonotype is medium-sized. The genes are TRBV5-4 and TRBJ2-2; D may be TRBD1 (5 bases). V lost 2 bases and J lost 1, with 6 bases in between. In germline, CDR1 is SGHNT, CDR2 YYREEE (reference sequence). The CDR3 has 14 residues. CDR3 DNA sequence: TGTGCCAGCAGCTTAGGACAGAACACCGGGGAGCTGTTTTTT. Translated, it gives CASSLGQNTGELFF.

The chain couples TRBV27 to TRBJ1-1, with D possibly being TRBD1 (6 bases). Per the germline V gene, CDR1 is MNHEY and CDR2 is SMNVEV (reference sequence). The CDR3 totals 17 residues. Trimming left V 7 bases short and J 4 bases short, with 25 bases between. The CDR3 DNA sequence: TGTGCCAGCACCCAAAGGACTGGGACATGTCTGAGCACTGAAGCTTTCTTT. It encodes CASTQRTGTCLSTEAFF.

The genes are TRBV12-3 or TRBV12-4 and TRBJ1-5; the D is unclear. The CDR3 consists of 14 residues. V lost 2 bases, J lost 2 bases, and 7 bases lay in between. CDR3 in amino acids: CASSLFGGNQPQHF. As DNA, the CDR3 is TGTGCCAGCAGTTTATTTGGGGGCAATCAGCCCCAGCATTTT.

The J gene is TRBJ1-1, the V gene TRBV5-4; D is undetermined. CDR3 length: 14 amino acids. Between the trimmed V and J ends, which lost 0 bases and 1 base, there was a span of 7 bases. CDR1 and CDR2 from the germline V gene are SGHNT and YYREEE (reference sequence). The CDR3 coding sequence is TGTGCCAGCAGCTTGGGGGCGGGGAACACTGAAGCTTTCTTT. This gives the protein CASSLGAGNTEAFF.

With regard to this clonotype: A read error is possible here, since a much larger clone lies one base away. The V call is TRBV18, the J call TRBJ1-2; possible D gene TRBD1, 5 bases. The CDR3 is 13 amino acids. Germline CDR1 and CDR2: KGHSH and LQKENI. The CDR3 loop reads CASLPLRGEGYTF. The CDR3 bases are TGTGCCAGCTTACCACTTAGGGGAGAAGGCTACACCTTC. The whole variable domain, filled in from reference TRBV18 and TRBJ1-2, reads NAGVMQNPRHLVRRRGQEARLRCSPMKGHSHVYWYRQLPEEGLKFMVYLQKENIIDESGMPKERFSAEFPKEGPSILRIQQVVRGDSAAYFCASLPLRGEGYTFGSGTRLTVV.

The J gene is TRBJ1-6, the V gene TRBV30, with D tentatively TRBD1 (6 bases). The germline CDR1 and CDR2 sequences are GTSNPN and SVGIG (reference sequence). V gave up 2 bases and J gave up 7 bases, with 15 bases separating them. This CDR3 is 15 amino acids long. The chain's CDR3 is CAWSKPGAYNSPLHF. The DNA for the CDR3 is TGTGCCTGGAGTAAACCAGGGGCGTACAATTCACCCCTCCACTTT.

This clonotype occurred a few times. V and J are TRBV27 and TRBJ1-2; weak D call: TRBD1 (6 bases). V was shortened by 6 bases and J by 4 bases, with 12 bases between the two germline ends. The CDR3 is 13 residues long. Germline CDR1 and CDR2: MNHEY and SMNVEV (reference sequence). The CDR3 nucleotides are TGTGCCAGCAGGATCAGGGGATCCTATGGCTACACCTTC. Translated, it gives CASRIRGSYGYTF.

In this sample, this clonotype turned up a few times. In DNA form, the CDR3 reads TGTGCCACCAGCGAGGGACAGGGAATTAGCACAGATACGCAGTATTTT. Protein product: CATSEGQGISTDTQYF. V usage is TRBV24-1 and J usage is TRBJ2-3; the match to TRBD1 covers 9 bases. The CDR3 consists of 16 residues. J lost 0 bases, V lost 7 bases, and 7 bases had no gene match. CDR1 and CDR2 (germline): KGHDR, SFDVKD.

The chain uses TRBV6-5 and TRBJ1-5; no firm D call. Trimming cost V 1 base and J 0 bases, with 10 bases left between them. Germline V lookup: CDR1 MNHEY, CDR2 SVGAGI. The CDR3 length is 16 residues. In DNA, the CDR3 is TGTGCCAGCAGTTACTATCCTAAGGGTAGCAATCAGCCCCAGCATTTT. The encoded protein is CASSYYPKGSNQPQHF.

This sequence joins TRBV5-1 and TRBJ2-3; possibly TRBD1 for D (7 bases). The CDR3 covers 15 residues. The germline V gene has CDR1 SGHRS and CDR2 YFSETQ. Trimming left V 4 bases short and J 2 bases short, with 14 bases between. CDR3: CASSRTRGATDTQYF. In DNA form, the CDR3 reads TGCGCCAGCAGCCGGACCAGGGGGGCCACAGATACGCAGTATTTT.

V usage is TRBV10-3 and J usage is TRBJ2-2; the D gene is possibly TRBD2 (6 bases). The CDR3 covers 14 residues. Between the trimmed V and J ends, which lost 6 bases and 0 bases, there was a span of 8 bases. Germline CDR1 is ENHRY and CDR2 is SYGVKD. In nucleotides, the CDR3 is TGTGCCATCAGGGGGACTTCGAACACCGGGGAGCTGTTTTTT. Amino acids: CAIRGTSNTGELFF.

This sequence joins TRBV5-4 and TRBJ1-6; no firm D call. V lost 2 bases to trimming and J lost 7 bases, with 13 bases between them. CDR1 SGHNT and CDR2 YYREEE come from the germline V gene (reference sequence). CDR3 length: 15 residues. This CDR3 reads CASSFFTATNSPLHF. Written as DNA, the CDR3 is TGTGCCAGCAGCTTTTTCACAGCCACCAATTCACCCCTCCACTTT.

The chain is built from TRBV6-5 and TRBJ1-4; 7 nucleotides line up with TRBD1. The CDR3 runs to 13 residues. Germline trimming cut 6 bases from V and 8 bases from J; bases unmatched to any gene: 6. Per germline, CDR1 MNHEY and CDR2 SVGAGI. CDR3 bases: TGTGCCAGCAGAACAGGGGTCAGCGAAAAACTGTTTTTT. Protein product: CASRTGVSEKLFF.

V gene TRBV29-1 combines with J gene TRBJ2-5, with D unclear. Trimming removed 8 bases from V and 3 bases from J, with 10 bases in between. In germline, CDR1 is SQVTM, CDR2 ANQGSEA. The CDR3 has 11 amino acids. In DNA, the CDR3 is TGCAGCTCCCAACTCAAAGAGACCCAGTACTTC. Amino acids: CSSQLKETQYF.

This clonotype counts as medium-sized. The rearrangement uses TRBV18 and TRBJ1-2; maybe TRBD1 (6 bases). The germline CDR1 and CDR2 sequences are KGHSH and LQKENI. The CDR3 loop spans 15 amino acids. Trimming removed 1 base at V and 0 bases at J, with 9 bases between. The CDR3 is CASSPLDSPNYGYTF. The CDR3 bases are TGTGCCAGCTCACCACTGGACAGCCCTAACTATGGCTACACCTTC.

V and J are TRBV5-6 and TRBJ2-2, with D perhaps matching TRBD1 (6 bases). CDR1 and CDR2 from the germline V gene are SGHDT and YYEEEE. The length of the CDR3 is 16 residues. Trimming took 4 bases from V and 3 from J, leaving 16 bases between them. CDR3 sequence: CASSPGRGGDTGELFF. The DNA of the CDR3 is TGTGCCAGCAGCCCCGGTAGAGGGGGAGACACCGGGGAGCTGTTTTTT.

The chain employs TRBV5-1 and TRBJ2-1; tentatively, D is TRBD2 (7 bases). V lost 2 bases, J lost 8 bases, and 14 bases lay in between. Germline CDR1 and CDR2: SGHRS and YFSETQ. The CDR3 covers 14 residues. CDR3 loop: CASSLGGGADEQFF. DNA of the CDR3: TGCGCCAGCAGCTTAGGGGGGGGGGCCGATGAGCAGTTCTTC.

By share, this clonotype counts as medium-sized. One junction end does not reproduce the germline sequence, and a read error may be involved. The chain joins TRBV30 to TRBJ2-2; 11 bases map to TRBD1. Germline V gene lookup returns CDR1 GTSNPN and CDR2 SVGIG (reference sequence). This CDR3 spans 15 amino acids. The CDR3 bases are TGTGCCGGGAGGACAGGGGGCACGAACACCGGGGAGCTGTTTTTT. It encodes CAGRTGGTNTGELFF.